These T cell receptor beta chains were read from a single sample in a study of T cell responses to AZD1222 COVID-19 vaccine. Some clones are missing from TCRdb's copy, which holds only in-frame ones; the method was immunoSEQ multiplex PCR. The sample consists of tens of thousands of clones, over 75% of them appearing once. Sequencing was performed on peripheral blood, taken 28 days after the second AZD1222 dose. The receptors originated from an adult who received the AZD1222 COVID-19 vaccine. Both conserved end residues are part of each CDR3. Fields, in order: J gene, clone size, V gene, D gene, CDR3 DNA, CDR3 protein. A D gene is named only where the DNA matches it firmly. Not all rows give a size; the values are once, few, many and, for expanded clones, a class.

TRBJ2-5	once	TRBV6-5	TRBD1	TGTGCCAGCAGTCTGAACAGGGGGGTAAGAGAGACCCAGTACTTC	CASSLNRGVRETQYF
TRBJ2-1	.	TRBV6-5	.	TGTGCCAGCAGTCCCGGGTTTAGCTCCTACAATGAGCAGTTCTTC	CASSPGFSSYNEQFF
TRBJ2-1	once	TRBV9	TRBD2	TGTGCCAGCAGCGGTGGTAGCGGGGGGTACAATGAGCAGTTCTTC	CASSGGSGGYNEQFF
TRBJ2-7	.	TRBV14	.	TGTGCCAGCAGCCAAATTGTCTACGAGCAGTACTTC	CASSQIVYEQYF
TRBJ2-5	.	TRBV2	.	TGTGCCAGCAGTGAAGCTGGGGAGAGAGGTATCGAGACCCAGTACTTC	CASSEAGERGIETQYF
TRBJ2-1	.	TRBV6-5	.	TGTGCCAGCAGTCAAAGCCGGCGAGGCCATGAGCAGTTCTTC	CASSQSRRGHEQFF
TRBJ2-6	.	TRBV28	TRBD1	TGTGCCAGCAGGACAGGGGAGGTGGGCTCTGGGGCCAACGTCCTGACTTTC	CASRTGEVGSGANVLTF
TRBJ1-2	.	TRBV4-3	TRBD1	TGCGCCAGCAGCCAAGTGGTGGGACAGGGGGCAATTAACTATGGCTACACCTTC	CASSQVVGQGAINYGYTF
TRBJ2-5	.	TRBV12-3/TRBV12-4	.	TGTGCCAGCACCCCGGTTCGCGGTCGGACCCAGTACTTC	CASTPVRGRTQYF
TRBJ1-3	.	TRBV5-8	.	TGTGCCAGCAGCCCAGGACCGATCATCTCTGGAAACACCATATATTTT	CASSPGPIISGNTIYF
TRBJ1-2	.	TRBV3-1/TRBV3-2	.	TGTGCCAGCAGCCCCCAGGGTAACTATGGCTACACCTTC	CASSPQGNYGYTF
TRBJ1-4	.	TRBV7-9	.	TGTGCCAGCAGCCGACAGGAGACCAACCTCGGGAAACTGTTTTTT	CASSRQETNLGKLFF
TRBJ2-2	.	TRBV9	TRBD2	TGTGCCAGCAGCCCCACGGAACGCGGGAGGTCCGGGGAGCTGTTTTTT	CASSPTERGRSGELFF
TRBJ2-3	.	TRBV28	.	TGTGCCAGCGGTAAACGCACAGATACGCAGTATTTT	CASGKRTDTQYF
TRBJ2-2	.	TRBV27	.	TGTGCCAGCAGTTTATCGACAACCCCCCCCGGGGAGCTGTTTTTT	CASSLSTTPPGELFF
TRBJ2-1	.	TRBV10-3	TRBD2	TGTGCCATCAGCCCCGGGACTAGCGGGGACCGGGTTGAGCAGTTCTTC	CAISPGTSGDRVEQFF
TRBJ2-7	.	TRBV6-5	TRBD1	TGTGCCAGCAGTTCCGACAGGGGCTACGAGCAGTACTTC	CASSSDRGYEQYF
TRBJ2-5	.	TRBV6-2/TRBV6-3	.	TGTGCCAGCAGTTACAGTGAGACCCAGTACTTC	CASSYSETQYF
TRBJ2-3	.	TRBV10-2	TRBD2	TGCGCCAGCAGGGGGGGACTAGGTGCCCGAGGCGATACGCAGTATTTT	CASRGGLGARGDTQYF
TRBJ1-1	.	TRBV2	.	TGTGCCAGCAGTGAAGGTGGAGGGGTTGGTACTGAAGCTTTCTTT	CASSEGGGVGTEAFF
TRBJ1-4	few	TRBV11-3	.	TGTGCCAGCAGCTCCTTTCTAGGGAGAACTAATGAAAAACTGTTTTTT	CASSSFLGRTNEKLFF
TRBJ2-1	.	TRBV5-4	.	TGTGCCCACGGGGCAGGGAGTCGAATTGAGCAGTTCTTC	CAHGAGSRIEQFF
TRBJ1-6	.	TRBV9	.	TGTGCCAGCAGCGTAAATAATTCACCCCTCCACTTT	CASSVNNSPLHF
TRBJ2-7	.	TRBV28	TRBD2	TGTGCCAGCGGGGGGGGGACCTACGAGCAGTACTTC	CASGGGTYEQYF
TRBJ1-5	.	TRBV6-4	.	TGTGCCAGCAGAGATGACAGACCCAATCAGCCCCAGCATTTT	CASRDDRPNQPQHF
TRBJ2-1	once	TRBV5-5	.	TGTGCCAGCAGCTTGGGGACTTTCTACTCCTACAATGAGCAGTTCTTC	CASSLGTFYSYNEQFF
TRBJ1-6	.	TRBV7-6	.	TGTGCCAGCAGCTTAGGAGGGCTCGGCTCACCCCTCCACTTT	CASSLGGLGSPLHF
TRBJ1-5	few	TRBV5-5	.	TGTGCCAGCAGCTTGGGGTCCGGGTACCCTAGTGATCCCCAGCATTTT	CASSLGSGYPSDPQHF
TRBJ2-5	.	TRBV7-9	.	TGTGCCAGCAGCTTCCCAGGACGTAAGGAGACCCAGTACTTC	CASSFPGRKETQYF
TRBJ2-3	few	TRBV9	TRBD2	TGTGCCAGCAGCGTACGTCAGGGAGGGGCCGATACGCAGTATTTT	CASSVRQGGADTQYF
TRBJ1-2	.	TRBV27	.	TGTGCCAGCAGTTTACGGACCTTC	CASSLRTF
TRBJ2-3	.	TRBV11-3	.	TGTGCCAGCAGCTTAGAGCGGGGGCAAGATACGCAGTATTTT	CASSLERGQDTQYF
TRBJ2-1	medium-sized	TRBV10-2	TRBD1	TGCGCCACCCGGGACAGCTACAATGAGCAGTTCTTC	CATRDSYNEQFF
TRBJ1-1	.	TRBV11-3	TRBD1	TGTGCCAGCAGGGACAGGGCATGGATCCCTGAAGCTTTCTTT	CASRDRAWIPEAFF
TRBJ1-3	.	TRBV3-1/TRBV3-2	.	TGTGCCAGCAGCCAAGGTGATCTCTCTGGAAACACCATATATTTT	CASSQGDLSGNTIYF
TRBJ1-1	.	TRBV5-6	.	TGTGCCAGCAGACCACCGGGGAACACTGAAGCTTTCTTT	CASRPPGNTEAFF
TRBJ1-2	once	TRBV29-1	TRBD1	TGCAGCGCTTTACCACAGGGGCGAGGCTATGGCTACACCTTC	CSALPQGRGYGYTF
TRBJ2-1	.	TRBV4-3	TRBD2	TGCGCCAGCAGCCAAGAACCCGGGAGGTACAATGAGCAGTTCTTC	CASSQEPGRYNEQFF
TRBJ2-1	.	TRBV6-5	.	TGTGCCAGCACCAACGCCGGCTCCAACCGAAGGGAGCAGTTCTTC	CASTNAGSNRREQFF
TRBJ2-7	.	TRBV28	.	TGTGCCAGCAGTTTCTTGGGGGGCTGGTACTTC	CASSFLGGWYF
TRBJ2-1	.	TRBV7-2	TRBD1	TGTGCCAGCAGCCCTACGGGACAGAGCTACAATGAGCAGTTCTTC	CASSPTGQSYNEQFF